Below, 21 T cell receptor beta chains from the same sample are listed, as sequenced in a study of blood T cells in healthy people across ages. Sample-barcoded 5' priming and a J-beta primer mix drove a second PCR of 7 to 11 cycles. TCRdb used MiXCR to reprocess the 5' RACE reads, holding one entry per CDR3 protein. This sample yields 1 million or so distinct CDR3 sequences, of which 25% are seen a single time; less than 0.75% belongs to the top ten. This sample was shared with a second study, whose subject was T cells of mothers and their children.

The sample consisted of blood. Receptors originate from a girl aged 2 to 10 in good health.

The CDR3 sequence: CSARGSSVDYNEQFF. The CDR3 bases are TGCAGTGCTAGAGGCTCTAGCGTGGACTACAATGAGCAGTTCTTC. The chain links TRBV20-1 to TRBJ2-1; a weak D match, TRBD2 (6 bases). The CDR3 has 15 residues. The V gene's germline CDR1 is DFQATT and CDR2 SNEGSKA (reference sequence). Trimming took off 1 base at V and 3 bases at J, with 13 bases between the two ends.

This clonotype has just a few counts. The V and J genes are TRBV14 and TRBJ1-4; D is unclear. V dropped 0 bases and J dropped 7 bases, with 6 bases sitting between them. Germline lookup yields CDR1 SGHDN and CDR2 FVKESK. This CDR3 contains 13 residues. CDR3 bases: TGTGCCAGCAGCCAAGACTTGTTTGAAAAACTGTTTTTT. It yields the protein CASSQDLFEKLFF.

A remark on this clonotype: Germline and junction disagree at one end, which may indicate a read error. The V call is TRBV28, the J call TRBJ2-7; a possible D gene is TRBD2 (6 bases). Per germline, CDR1 MDHEN and CDR2 SYDVKM. The CDR3 is made up of 16 amino acids. CDR3 residues: CASSLIWGESSYEQYF. CDR3 nucleotides: TGTGCCAGCAGTTTAATATGGGGGGAAAGCTCCTACGAACAGTACTTC.

The chain uses TRBV3-1 and TRBJ2-1; 7 bases map to TRBD2. Germline V gene lookup returns CDR1 LGHDT and CDR2 YNNKEL (reference sequence). V shed 1 base and J 5 bases; nucleotides not matched to a gene: 5. The CDR3 is 15 amino acids. In DNA form, the CDR3 reads TGTGCCAGCAGCCAAGTAGGGGAGGGACACAATGAGCAGTTCTTC. It is translated as CASSQVGEGHNEQFF.

Only a few counts were recorded for this clonotype. The chain links TRBV6-5 to TRBJ2-7; D is undetermined. Germline CDR1 is MNHEY and CDR2 is SVGAGI. The CDR3 covers 14 residues. V was cut by 2 bases and J by 2 bases, with 10 bases left in between. The CDR3 loop is CASSYSRTTYEQYF. The CDR3 bases are TGTGCCAGCAGTTACAGTCGGACCACCTACGAGCAGTACTTC.

This clonotype was counted a few times. The rearrangement links TRBV2 to TRBJ2-5; 10 nucleotides align to TRBD1. The J call may be mistaken, given a closer DNA end match to TRBJ2-1. Germline CDR1 reads SNHLY; CDR2 reads FYNNEI. The CDR3 has 14 amino acids. The CDR3 DNA reads TGTGCCAGCAATACCGGGACAGGGGTTTTTGAGCAGTTCTTC. Protein sequence: CASNTGTGVFEQFF.

This clonotype showed up just a few times. The chain combines TRBV7-2 with TRBJ2-5; 7 bases line up with TRBD2. The CDR3 is 15 amino acids. With V trimmed by 4 bases and J by 1 base, 6 bases remained unmatched. Germline CDR1 and CDR2: SGHTA and FQGNSA. The CDR3 loop reads CASSWGGTIQETQYF. The CDR3 DNA reads TGTGCCAGCAGCTGGGGGGGGACTATCCAAGAGACCCAGTACTTC. Based on the CDR3 plus reference TRBV7-2 and TRBJ2-5, the full variable domain is GAGVSQSPSNKVTEKGKDVELRCDPISGHTALYWYRQSLGQGLEFLIYFQGNSAPDKSGLPSDRFSAERTGGSVSTLTIQRTQQEDSAVYLCASSWGGTIQETQYFGPGTRLLVL.

This chain links TRBV20-1 with TRBJ2-3; 8 bases match TRBD2. Trimming took 6 bases from V and 2 from J; bases not matched to a gene: 10. The germline V gene has CDR1 DFQATT and CDR2 SNEGSKA (reference sequence). This CDR3 is 15 amino acids long. The CDR3 loop is CSAQAAGEDTDTQYF. CDR3 nucleotides: TGCAGTGCCCAAGCAGCGGGGGAGGACACAGATACGCAGTATTTT.

This clonotype showed up many times. The rearrangement links TRBV7-2 to TRBJ1-4, with D perhaps matching TRBD1 (5 bases). V lost 2 bases to trimming and J lost 6 bases, with 10 bases between them. Germline V gives CDR1 SGHTA, CDR2 FQGNSA. The CDR3 is made up of 14 amino acids. CDR3 in amino acids: CASSLRQGDEKLFF. The CDR3 DNA reads TGTGCCAGCAGCTTAAGGCAGGGAGATGAAAAACTGTTTTTT.

The chain joins TRBV9 to TRBJ2-7; 9 bases map to TRBD1. The length of the CDR3 is 14 residues. Looked up from germline, CDR1 is SGDLS and CDR2 is YYNGEE. With V trimmed by 3 bases and J by 4 bases, 5 bases remained unmatched. CDR3 bases: TGTGCCAGCAGCGCCGGGACAGGGAGGTACGAGCAGTACTTC. Its protein is CASSAGTGRYEQYF.

There are a few counts of this clonotype. The V call is TRBV24-1, the J call TRBJ2-5; D is uncertain. Judging by the DNA end, TRBJ2-1 fits better; the J call may be wrong. This CDR3 has 13 amino acids. Germline lookup yields CDR1 KGHDR and CDR2 SFDVKD. CDR3 protein: CATSDFTAGEQFF. CDR3 nucleotides: TGTGCCACCAGTGATTTCACTGCCGGTGAGCAGTTCTTC.

This clonotype turned up a few times. The V call is TRBV5-6, the J call TRBJ2-5, with a possible D match to TRBD1 (7 bases). V was pared by 2 bases and J by 3 bases, with 14 bases between. The germline V gene has CDR1 SGHDT and CDR2 YYEEEE. This CDR3 is 15 amino acids long. In DNA, the CDR3 is TGTGCCAGCAGCTTCATCCAGGGGGGTAAAGAGACCCAGTACTTC. It is translated as CASSFIQGGKETQYF.

V is TRBV12-3 or TRBV12-4 and J is TRBJ1-4; 8 bases align to TRBD1. The V segment lost 5 bases and the J segment 8 bases; nucleotides outside the gene matches: 7. This CDR3 is built from 14 residues. Written as DNA, the CDR3 is TGTGCCAGCAGTGTACAGGGGGAAGGAGAAAAACTGTTTTTT. This translates into CASSVQGEGEKLFF.

This clonotype was picked up many times. The rearrangement uses TRBV12-3 or TRBV12-4 and TRBJ1-1, with TRBD1 identical over 8 bases. J gave up 4 bases and V 6 bases, and 4 bases lay outside the gene matches. The CDR3 extends over 13 amino acids. The CDR3 loop reads CASSDGQGTEAFF. The CDR3 region has the DNA TGTGCCAGCAGCGACGGACAGGGCACTGAAGCTTTCTTT.

The chain links TRBV12-3 or TRBV12-4 to TRBJ2-1, with 14 bases aligning to TRBD2. Germline trimming cut 1 base from V and 9 bases from J; bases unmatched to any gene: 17. There are 20 residues in the CDR3. The CDR3 reads CASSLGGGTSGSYTPFEQFF. CDR3 DNA sequence: TGTGCCAGCAGTTTAGGCGGCGGGACTAGCGGGAGCTATACTCCCTTTGAGCAGTTCTTC.

V and J are TRBV29-1 and TRBJ2-1; 12 bases line up with TRBD1. Trimming at V came to 5 bases and at J to 10 bases, leaving 15 bases not matched to a gene. The CDR3 length is 16 residues. Germline V CDR1 and CDR2: SQVTM, ANQGSEA. CDR3 sequence (DNA): TGCAGCGTTCCCATGGTAACGGGACAGGGGGCAGGAGAGCAGTTCTTC. This encodes CSVPMVTGQGAGEQFF.

The gene calls are TRBV12-3 or TRBV12-4 and TRBJ2-5; 7 bases align to TRBD2. The CDR3 sequence is 14 residues long. V dropped 11 bases and J dropped 0; count of bases not matched to a gene: 9. The CDR3 reads CACTALADQETQYF. Here the CDR3 DNA reads TGTGCCTGCACCGCCCTAGCGGACCAAGAGACCCAGTACTTC.

In this sample, this clonotype turned up a few times. The chain's CDR3 is CASSLRGSLNTEAFF. CDR3 coding DNA: TGTGCCAGCAGCCTAAGGGGCTCCTTGAACACTGAAGCTTTCTTT. This chain uses TRBV7-2 with TRBJ1-1; weak D call: TRBD1 (5 bases). The CDR3 contains 15 residues. Per the germline V gene, CDR1 is SGHTA and CDR2 is FQGNSA. V lost 5 bases to trimming and J lost 0 bases, with 13 bases between them.

The chain joins TRBV7-9 to TRBJ2-5; 7 bases fit TRBD1. Judging by the DNA end, TRBJ2-7 fits better; the J call may be wrong. The CDR3 is 13 amino acids. CDR1 is SEHNR and CDR2 is FQNEAQ in the germline V gene (reference sequence). This CDR3 reads CAIPGQSFYEQYF. Here the CDR3 DNA reads TGTGCCATACCGGGACAGAGTTTCTACGAGCAGTACTTC.

This clonotype was seen a few times. The chain is built from TRBV7-3 and TRBJ2-2; the D is unclear. CDR1 SGHTA and CDR2 FQGTGA come from the germline V gene. The length of the CDR3 is 13 residues. V was shortened by 8 bases and J by 1 base, with 8 bases between the two germline ends. The CDR3 nucleotides read TGTGCCAGCGGGTTAGGGAACACCGGGGAGCTGTTTTTT. Translated: CASGLGNTGELFF.

The CDR3 here is CSAAEMSTATYEQYF. The CDR3 DNA is TGCAGTGCTGCCGAAATGAGTACGGCTACCTACGAGCAGTACTTC. This chain uses TRBV20-1 with TRBJ2-7, with D unresolved. Trimming took 5 bases from V and 2 from J, leaving 19 bases between them. The CDR3 runs to 15 residues. Per the germline V gene, CDR1 is DFQATT and CDR2 is SNEGSKA (reference sequence).